This TCR beta chain originates from a study of monozygotic twins with inflammatory bowel disease. Study findings and constraints: Immunosuppressive treatments were not uniform, and this may have added variability to patient repertoires.

Every TCR library consumed around 4,000 ng of total RNA. With the 5' RACE reads reprocessed, TCRdb shows one record per CDR3 protein and no DNA. This repertoire comprises about 300,000 distinct CDR3 sequences; its ten largest clones make up 5.6%. On this clonotype: Its specificity is unknown.

This CDR3 spans 15 amino acids. Germline-derived CDR1 and CDR2 are SEHNR and FQNEAQ (reference sequence). Researchers isolated total RNA from whole blood without sorting T cells. This sequence originates from a human donor with ulcerative colitis or Crohn's disease, or a healthy co-twin of an affected twin (not recorded which). The sequencing sample was made of blood. The chain carries TRBV7-9 and TRBJ1-4. CDR3: CASSSFGETNEKLFF.